Following are 13 T cell receptor beta chains from one sample sequenced in a study of T cells expressing NK-cell markers. TCRdb reanalyzed the 5' RACE reads, giving one entry per CDR3 protein sequence and no DNA. In all, the sample yields roughly 430,000 distinct CDR3 sequences. Material: blood T cells: a sorted CD56 or NKG2C T cell subset, CD4+ or CD8+ T cells, or bulk PBMC T cells (not recorded which). The origin of the receptors is a woman aged 18-69 years in good health.

V and J are TRBV11-3 and TRBJ2-3; the TRBD2 assignment by TCRdb is unverifiable without DNA. This CDR3 contains 15 residues. Germline CDR1 and CDR2: SGHNT and YENEEA. The CDR3 spells CASSWGGRAGDTQYF.

The rearrangement joins TRBV7-8 to TRBJ1-5. Germline-derived CDR1 and CDR2 are SGHVS and FQNEAQ. The CDR3 covers 16 residues. CDR3 region: CASSSGQGPRNQPQHF.

The chain recombines TRBV28 with TRBJ2-5. Germline V lookup: CDR1 MDHEN, CDR2 SYDVKM. The CDR3 is 13 amino acids. The CDR3 region is CASSRPHQETQYF.

The V call is TRBV9, the J call TRBJ1-2; TCRdb names TRBD1, which stays unverified in the absence of DNA. The CDR3 sequence is 13 residues long. Germline-derived CDR1 and CDR2 are SGDLS and YYNGEE. The CDR3 protein is CASSVGTGFGYTF.

The chain recombines TRBV7-6 with TRBJ1-3; TCRdb selects TRBD1, and the lack of DNA leaves this call unchecked. CDR3 length equals 16 residues. Germline V gene sequence: CDR1 SGHVS, CDR2 FNYEAQ. CDR3 sequence reads: CASSTGQGSFGNTIYF.

This rearrangement joins TRBV20-1 to TRBJ2-2. Germline V lookup: CDR1 DFQATT, CDR2 SNEGSKA (reference sequence). This CDR3 has 14 amino acids. CDR3 sequence reads: CSAGVLANTGELFF.

The V call is TRBV29-1, the J call TRBJ1-5; there is no DNA to check the TCRdb D call of TRBD1. The CDR3 sequence is 17 residues long. Germline V gene sequence: CDR1 SQVTM, CDR2 ANQGSEA. The CDR3 loop is CSVSGTGGPYSNQPQHF.

The gene calls are TRBV14 and TRBJ2-1. The CDR3 is 12 residues long. CDR1 is SGHDN and CDR2 is FVKESK in the germline V gene. The CDR3 spells CASSQVAAKQFF.

CDR3 protein: CASSATGETNIQYF. The chain is built from TRBV7-2 and TRBJ2-4; TCRdb designates TRBD1, a call that cannot be tested without DNA. The CDR3 extends over 14 amino acids. Germline-derived CDR1 and CDR2 are SGHTA and FQGNSA.

The gene calls are TRBV20-1 and TRBJ1-2; TCRdb's assignment of TRBD1 cannot be checked, as there is no DNA. The germline gives CDR1 DFQATT, CDR2 SNEGSKA (reference sequence). The CDR3 has 18 amino acids. The chain's CDR3 is CSAPHRGYSAGDNYGYTF.

CDR3: CSVEDVQGPYEQYF. V gene TRBV29-1 combines with J gene TRBJ2-7. From germline, CDR1 is SQVTM and CDR2 ANQGSEA. The CDR3 is 14 residues long.

The chain joins TRBV20-1 to TRBJ1-5; absent DNA, TCRdb's TRBD1 call cannot be checked. The CDR3 runs 14 residues. The V gene's germline CDR1 is DFQATT and CDR2 SNEGSKA (reference sequence). CDR3: CILQGGRGNQPQHF.

V is TRBV30 and J is TRBJ2-3. This CDR3 is built from 12 residues. The germline CDR1 and CDR2 sequences are GTSNPN and SVGIG (reference sequence). CDR3 loop: CAYTVNADTQYF.